These 11 T cell receptor beta chains share one sample of origin, sequenced in a study of blood T cells in healthy people across ages. The authors ran a second PCR of 7 to 11 cycles using a sample-barcoded 5' primer and a J-beta primer mix. MiXCR, run by TCRdb on the 5' RACE reads, gives a single entry per CDR3 protein. The sample yields more than 600,000 distinct CDR3 sequences, around a quarter seen once. This same sample was also part of a study on T cells of mothers and their children.

The sequenced material came from blood. Source of these receptors: a boy between 10 and 17 years old in good health.

V is TRBV19 and J is TRBJ2-5, with D tentatively TRBD1 or TRBD2 (5 bases each). The germline gives CDR1 LNHDA, CDR2 SQIVND (reference sequence). V lost 4 bases and J 3 bases, leaving 9 bases between the germline ends. The CDR3 spans 13 residues. The CDR3, as DNA: TGTGCCAGTAGTAACCGGGACGAAGAGACCCAGTACTTC. Amino acid sequence: CASSNRDEETQYF.

The V call is TRBV29-1, the J call TRBJ1-2, with 7 bases identical to TRBD1. Germline CDR1 reads SQVTM; CDR2 reads ANQGSEA. CDR3 length: 13 amino acids. Germline trimming cut 3 bases from V and 6 bases from J; bases unmatched to any gene: 7. The CDR3 sequence is CSVELGDRDGYTF. DNA of the CDR3: TGCAGCGTTGAGTTGGGGGACAGAGATGGCTACACCTTC.

This clonotype was seen more than once but under ten times. The junction departs from germline at one end; a sequencing error may be responsible. The genes are TRBV6-5 and TRBJ2-5; weak D call: TRBD1 (7 bases). The DNA end lines up better with TRBJ2-7; the J call may be wrong. CDR1 is MNHEY and CDR2 is SVGAGI in the germline V gene. This CDR3 is built from 14 residues. The CDR3 nucleotides are TGTGCCCGCAGTGCGGGACAGTCTCGGGACGAGCAGTACTTC. Translating it yields CARSAGQSRDEQYF.

This sequence joins TRBV12-3 or TRBV12-4 and TRBJ1-6; D is uncertain. V lost 7 bases and J 14 bases, leaving 18 bases between the germline ends. The CDR3 is 13 residues long. This CDR3 reads CASMPGSRRALHF. In nucleotides, the CDR3 is TGTGCCAGCATGCCGGGCTCAAGGCGGGCCCTCCACTTT.

The chain has TRBV5-6 and TRBJ2-1; D gene ambiguous. The CDR3 runs 13 residues. V shed 4 bases and J shed 8 bases, with 13 bases lying between them. CDR1 and CDR2 from the germline V gene are SGHDT and YYEEEE. The CDR3 coding sequence is TGTGCCAGCAGCCAAAGACTGGCTGATGAGCAGTTCTTC. Translated: CASSQRLADEQFF.

This clonotype was seen a handful of times. A read error may account for a junction end that differs from germline. The chain joins TRBV20-1 to TRBJ2-7, with 8 nucleotides matching TRBD1. CDR1 and CDR2 from the germline V gene are DFQATT and SNEGSKA (reference sequence). The CDR3 sequence is 15 residues long. This CDR3 reads CSAYSPRTGSCEQYF. The CDR3, as DNA: TGCAGTGCTTATTCACCCCGGACAGGGTCCTGCGAGCAGTACTTC.

The sample holds a few counts of this clonotype. The CDR3 DNA reads as TGTGCCAGCAGCTTATCAGGGTCATCCGAGACCCAGTACTTC. Translating gives CASSLSGSSETQYF. The gene calls are TRBV7-9 and TRBJ2-5; a possible D gene is TRBD1 (5 bases). This CDR3 spans 14 amino acids. V lost 2 bases and J 5 bases, leaving 12 bases between the germline ends. The germline CDR1 and CDR2 sequences are SEHNR and FQNEAQ (reference sequence).

This clonotype occurred a few times. CDR3 nucleotide sequence: TGTGCCAGCAGCCAGGACACTATAGATCAGCCCCAGCATTTT. This encodes CASSQDTIDQPQHF. V usage is TRBV3-1 and J usage is TRBJ1-5; TRBD1 is a possible D gene (5 bases). Germline assignment: CDR1 LGHDT and CDR2 YNNKEL (reference sequence). The V and J ends lost 3 bases and 5 bases respectively, with 11 bases between them. This CDR3 has 14 amino acids.

The rearrangement joins TRBV5-1 to TRBJ2-3, with D tentatively TRBD1 (6 bases). The V gene's germline CDR1 is SGHRS and CDR2 YFSETQ. CDR3 length: 14 residues. Trimming took off 7 bases at V and 0 bases at J, with 12 bases between the two ends. CDR3 DNA sequence: TGCGCCAGCTCCGGGACACTAAGCACAGATACGCAGTATTTT. Amino acid sequence: CASSGTLSTDTQYF.

The J gene is TRBJ2-5, the V gene TRBV6-2 or TRBV6-3, with D possibly matching TRBD2 (6 bases). The length of the CDR3 is 15 residues. Between the trimmed V and J ends, which lost 3 bases and 0 bases, there was a span of 11 bases. The germline CDR1 and CDR2 sequences are MNHEY and SVGEGT. The CDR3 DNA is TGTGCCAGCAGTTATGGCGGGGCTGACCAAGAGACCCAGTACTTC. Translating gives CASSYGGADQETQYF.

In DNA, the CDR3 is TGCAGCGTTCATGACACTAGGACAGGGTTGGGGACCCAGTACTTC. Its protein product is CSVHDTRTGLGTQYF. The chain has TRBV29-1 and TRBJ2-5; 8 bases agree with TRBD1. Per the germline V gene, CDR1 is SQVTM and CDR2 is ANQGSEA. The CDR3 contains 15 residues. The V gene end was trimmed by 5 bases and the J gene end by 7 bases; junction bases not matched to a gene: 15.